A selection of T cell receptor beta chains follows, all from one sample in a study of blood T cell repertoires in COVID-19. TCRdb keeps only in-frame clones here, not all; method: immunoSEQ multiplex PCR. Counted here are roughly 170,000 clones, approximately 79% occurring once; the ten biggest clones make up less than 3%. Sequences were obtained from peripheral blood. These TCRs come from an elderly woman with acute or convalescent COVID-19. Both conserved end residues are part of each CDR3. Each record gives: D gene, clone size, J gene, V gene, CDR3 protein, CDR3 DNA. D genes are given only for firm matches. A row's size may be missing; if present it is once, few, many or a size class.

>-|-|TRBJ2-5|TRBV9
CASSVAPMGGETQYF
TGTGCCAGCAGCGTAGCGCCGATGGGGGGAGAGACCCAGTACTTC
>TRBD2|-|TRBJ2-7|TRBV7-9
CASSITTSGIGEQYF
TGTGCCAGCAGCATTACGACTAGCGGGATCGGCGAGCAGTACTTC
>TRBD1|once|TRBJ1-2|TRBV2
CASIGQGANYGYTF
TGTGCCAGCATTGGACAGGGAGCTAACTATGGCTACACCTTC
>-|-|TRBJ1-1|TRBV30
CAWSLTENTEAFF
TGTGCCTGGAGCCTGACAGAGAACACTGAAGCTTTCTTT
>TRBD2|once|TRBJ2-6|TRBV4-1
CASSQGGGRAAGANVLTF
TGCGCCAGCAGCCAGGGCGGCGGGAGGGCCGCTGGGGCCAACGTCCTGACTTTC
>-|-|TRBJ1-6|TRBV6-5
CASSYSSAGPYSPLHF
TGTGCCAGCAGTTACTCGTCTGCAGGCCCATACTCACCCCTCCACTTT
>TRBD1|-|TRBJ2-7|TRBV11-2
CASSVDRVQAYEQYF
TGTGCCAGCAGCGTAGACAGGGTTCAAGCCTACGAGCAGTACTTC
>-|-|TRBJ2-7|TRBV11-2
CASSLIGLAYEQYF
TGTGCCAGCAGCTTAATTGGCCTAGCGTACGAGCAGTACTTC
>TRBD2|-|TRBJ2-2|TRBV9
CASSVGLAKNTGELFF
TGTGCCAGCAGCGTAGGACTAGCGAAAAACACCGGGGAGCTGTTTTTT
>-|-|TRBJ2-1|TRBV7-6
CASSADRGGYHNEQFF
TGTGCCAGCAGCGCCGATAGAGGGGGTTACCACAATGAGCAGTTCTTC
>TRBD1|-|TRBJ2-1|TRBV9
CASSQDRISYNEQFF
TGTGCCAGCAGCCAGGACAGGATATCCTACAATGAGCAGTTCTTC
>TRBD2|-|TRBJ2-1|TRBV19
CASSISREGYNEQFF
TGTGCCAGTAGTATCTCGCGGGAGGGGTACAATGAGCAGTTCTTC
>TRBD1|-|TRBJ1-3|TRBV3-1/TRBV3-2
CASSRRGLGNTIYF
TGTGCCAGCAGCCGCAGGGGGCTTGGAAACACCATATATTTT
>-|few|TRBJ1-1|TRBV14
CASSQGVRPEAFF
TGTGCCAGCAGCCAAGGTGTGCGTCCCGAAGCTTTCTTT
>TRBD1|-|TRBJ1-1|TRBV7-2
CASSTETGTGTEAFF
TGTGCCAGCAGCACAGAGACAGGGACGGGCACTGAAGCTTTCTTT
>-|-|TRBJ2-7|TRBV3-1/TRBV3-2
CASSPTSLGEQYF
TGTGCCAGCAGCCCGACTAGTCTGGGCGAGCAGTACTTC
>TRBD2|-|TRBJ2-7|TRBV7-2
CASSSGLAVLYEQYF
TGTGCCAGCAGCTCCGGACTAGCGGTTCTCTACGAGCAGTACTTC
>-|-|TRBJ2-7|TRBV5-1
CASSRGRF
TGCGCCAGCAGCCGTGGGAGGTTC
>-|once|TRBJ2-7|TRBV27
CASTRSGFDEQYF
TGTGCCAGCACGCGTTCAGGCTTTGACGAGCAGTACTTC
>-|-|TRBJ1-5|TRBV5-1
CASSLDGGSNQPQHF
TGCGCCAGCAGCTTGGACGGGGGTAGCAATCAGCCCCAGCATTTT
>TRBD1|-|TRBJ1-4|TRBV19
CASTLRGRNEKLFF
TGTGCCAGTACCCTCAGGGGGCGGAATGAAAAACTGTTTTTT
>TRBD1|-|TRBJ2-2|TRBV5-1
CASSRGTGNTGELFF
TGCGCCAGCAGCCGGGGGACAGGGAACACCGGGGAGCTGTTTTTT
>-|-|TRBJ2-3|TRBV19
CASSIGLARDTQYF
TGTGCCAGTAGTATTGGGCTCGCCAGAGATACGCAGTATTTT
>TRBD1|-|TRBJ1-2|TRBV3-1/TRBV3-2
CASSRSTGRLTYGYTF
TGTGCCAGCAGCCGCTCGACAGGGCGGCTCACCTATGGCTACACCTTC
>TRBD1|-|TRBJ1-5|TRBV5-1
CASSRTGFGNQPQHF
TGCGCCAGCAGCCGGACAGGGTTCGGCAATCAGCCCCAGCATTTT
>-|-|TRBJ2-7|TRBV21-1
CARMDRDYEQYF
TGTGCCAGGATGGACAGGGACTACGAGCAGTACTTC
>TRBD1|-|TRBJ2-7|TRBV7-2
CASSLVGTGVHEQYF
TGTGCCAGCAGCTTAGTGGGGACAGGGGTCCACGAGCAGTACTTC
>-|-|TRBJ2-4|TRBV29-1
CSVISTGENIQYF
TGCAGCGTTATATCTACGGGGGAAAACATTCAGTACTTC
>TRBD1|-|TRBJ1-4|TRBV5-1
CASSLISGQGNEKLFF
TGCGCCAGCAGCTTGATTTCGGGACAGGGTAATGAAAAACTGTTTTTT
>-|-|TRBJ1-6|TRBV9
CASSVEQLYNSPLHF
TGTGCCAGCAGCGTAGAACAGCTCTATAATTCACCCCTCCACTTT
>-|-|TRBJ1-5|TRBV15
CATSTGQTSNQPQHF
TGTGCCACCAGCACTGGGCAGACTAGCAATCAGCCCCAGCATTTT
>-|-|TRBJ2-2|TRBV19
CASSIGGPPGELFF
TGTGCCAGTAGTATCGGGGGGCCCCCCGGGGAGCTGTTTTTT
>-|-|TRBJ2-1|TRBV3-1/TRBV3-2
CASSRVRPGADEQFF
TGTGCCAGCAGCCGAGTTCGTCCAGGCGCCGATGAGCAGTTCTTC
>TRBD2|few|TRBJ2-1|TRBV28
CASSLYGTSGFDEQFF
TGTGCCAGCAGTTTATATGGGACTAGCGGTTTTGATGAGCAGTTCTTC
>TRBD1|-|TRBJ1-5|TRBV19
CASSIRGQANQPQHF
TGTGCCAGTAGTATAAGGGGGCAGGCCAATCAGCCCCAGCATTTT
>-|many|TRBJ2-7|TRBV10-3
CAIRQATYEQYF
TGTGCCATACGGCAGGCCACCTACGAGCAGTACTTC
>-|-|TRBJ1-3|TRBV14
CASSQQQAISGNTIYF
TGTGCCAGCAGCCAGCAACAGGCAATCTCTGGAAACACCATATATTTT
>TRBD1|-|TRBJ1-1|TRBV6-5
CASSQGGQGDTEAFF
TGTGCCAGCAGTCAGGGGGGACAGGGGGACACTGAAGCTTTCTTT
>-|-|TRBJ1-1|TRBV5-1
CASSREQGWRSTEAFF
TGCGCCAGCAGCCGCGAACAGGGATGGAGAAGCACTGAAGCTTTCTTT
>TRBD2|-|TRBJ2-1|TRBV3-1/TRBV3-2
CASSQETSGNEQFF
TGTGCCAGCAGCCAAGAAACTAGCGGAAATGAGCAGTTCTTC
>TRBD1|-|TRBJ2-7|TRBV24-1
CATSTGPLYEQYF
TGTGCCACCTCGACAGGGCCCCTCTACGAGCAGTACTTC